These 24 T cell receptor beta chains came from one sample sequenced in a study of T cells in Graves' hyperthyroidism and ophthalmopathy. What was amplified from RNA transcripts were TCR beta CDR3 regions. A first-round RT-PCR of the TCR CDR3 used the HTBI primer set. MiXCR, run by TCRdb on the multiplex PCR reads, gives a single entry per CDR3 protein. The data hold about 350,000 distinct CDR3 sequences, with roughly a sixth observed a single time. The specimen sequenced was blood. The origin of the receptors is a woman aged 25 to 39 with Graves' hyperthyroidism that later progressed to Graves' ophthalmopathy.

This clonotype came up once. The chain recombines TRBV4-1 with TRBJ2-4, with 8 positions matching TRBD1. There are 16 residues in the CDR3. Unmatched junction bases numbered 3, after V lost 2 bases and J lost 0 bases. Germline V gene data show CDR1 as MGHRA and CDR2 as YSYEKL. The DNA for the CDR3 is TGCGCCAGCAGCCAATCGACAGGGGTAGCCAAAAACATTCAGTACTTC. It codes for CASSQSTGVAKNIQYF.

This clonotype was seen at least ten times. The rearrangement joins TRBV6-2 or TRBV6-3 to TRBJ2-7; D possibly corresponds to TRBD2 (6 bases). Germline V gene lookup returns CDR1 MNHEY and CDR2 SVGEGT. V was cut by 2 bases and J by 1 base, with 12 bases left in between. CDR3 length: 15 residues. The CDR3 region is CASSYDQGTSYEQYF. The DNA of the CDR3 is TGTGCCAGCAGTTACGACCAAGGGACTTCCTACGAGCAGTACTTC.

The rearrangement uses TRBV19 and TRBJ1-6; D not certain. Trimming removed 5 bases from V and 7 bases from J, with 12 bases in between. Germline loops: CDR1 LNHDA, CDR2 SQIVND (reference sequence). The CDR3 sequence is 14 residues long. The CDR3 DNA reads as TGTGCCAGTAGTCCTGACACGCCGAATTCACCCCTCCACTTT. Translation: CASSPDTPNSPLHF.

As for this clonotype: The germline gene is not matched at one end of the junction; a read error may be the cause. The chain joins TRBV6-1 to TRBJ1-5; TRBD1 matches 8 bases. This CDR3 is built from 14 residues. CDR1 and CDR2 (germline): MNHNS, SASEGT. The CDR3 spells CTSSESGGHQPQHF. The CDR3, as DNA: TGTACCAGCAGTGAATCAGGGGGCCATCAGCCCCAGCATTTT.

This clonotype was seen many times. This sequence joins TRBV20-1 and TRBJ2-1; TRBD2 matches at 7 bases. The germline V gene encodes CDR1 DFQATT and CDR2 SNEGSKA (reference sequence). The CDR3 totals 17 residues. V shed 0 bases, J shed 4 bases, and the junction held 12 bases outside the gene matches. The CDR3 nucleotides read TGCAGTGCTAGAGATACGGCGGGAGTAGGGGTTTACAATGAGCAGTTCTTC. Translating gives CSARDTAGVGVYNEQFF.

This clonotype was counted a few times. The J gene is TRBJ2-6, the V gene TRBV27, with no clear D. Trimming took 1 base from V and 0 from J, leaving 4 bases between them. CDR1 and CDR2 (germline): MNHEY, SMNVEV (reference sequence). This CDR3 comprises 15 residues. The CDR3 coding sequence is TGTGCCAGCAGTTTATATCCCTCTGGGGCCAACGTCCTGACTTTC. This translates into CASSLYPSGANVLTF.

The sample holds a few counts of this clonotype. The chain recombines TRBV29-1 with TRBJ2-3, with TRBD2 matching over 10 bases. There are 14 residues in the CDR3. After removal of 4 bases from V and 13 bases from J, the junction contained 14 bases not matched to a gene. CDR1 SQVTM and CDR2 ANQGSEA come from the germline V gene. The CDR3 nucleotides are TGCAGCGTTGTCAGATTCGGAGGGCTAGCGGGGGAGTATTTT. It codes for CSVVRFGGLAGEYF.

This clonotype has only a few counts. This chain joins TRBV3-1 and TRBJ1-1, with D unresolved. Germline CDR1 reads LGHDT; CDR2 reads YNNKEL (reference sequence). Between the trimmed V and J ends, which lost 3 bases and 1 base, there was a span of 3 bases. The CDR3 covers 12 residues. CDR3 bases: TGTGCCAGCAGCCAGACGAACACTGAAGCTTTCTTT. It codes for CASSQTNTEAFF.

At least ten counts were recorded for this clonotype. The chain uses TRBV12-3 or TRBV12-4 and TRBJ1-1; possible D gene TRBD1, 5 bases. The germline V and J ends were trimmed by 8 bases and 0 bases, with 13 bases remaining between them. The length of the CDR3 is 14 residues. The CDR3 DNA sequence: TGTGCCAGCCAACCGTTGGGGGTGAACACTGAAGCTTTCTTT. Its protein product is CASQPLGVNTEAFF.

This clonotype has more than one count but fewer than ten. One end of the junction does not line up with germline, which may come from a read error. In nucleotides, the CDR3 is TGTGCCAGCAGTGAAGCCCGGGATGAAAAACTGCTTTTT. Residues: CASSEARDEKLLF. V is TRBV6-1 and J is TRBJ1-4; D is uncertain. The CDR3 spans 13 residues. Germline CDR1 is MNHNS and CDR2 is SASEGT.

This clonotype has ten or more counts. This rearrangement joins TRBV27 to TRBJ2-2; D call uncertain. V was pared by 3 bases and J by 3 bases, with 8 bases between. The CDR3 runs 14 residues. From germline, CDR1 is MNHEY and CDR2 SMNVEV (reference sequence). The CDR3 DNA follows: TGTGCCAGCAGTTTTTCGTGGGACACCGGGGAGCTGTTTTTT. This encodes CASSFSWDTGELFF.

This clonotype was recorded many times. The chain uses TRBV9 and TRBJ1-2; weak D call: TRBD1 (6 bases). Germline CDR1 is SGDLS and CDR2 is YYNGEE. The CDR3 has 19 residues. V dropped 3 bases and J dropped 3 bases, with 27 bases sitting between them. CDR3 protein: CASSAGAWPTESTDYGYTF. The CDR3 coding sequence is TGTGCCAGCAGCGCGGGGGCCTGGCCCACGGAGTCCACAGACTATGGCTACACCTTC.

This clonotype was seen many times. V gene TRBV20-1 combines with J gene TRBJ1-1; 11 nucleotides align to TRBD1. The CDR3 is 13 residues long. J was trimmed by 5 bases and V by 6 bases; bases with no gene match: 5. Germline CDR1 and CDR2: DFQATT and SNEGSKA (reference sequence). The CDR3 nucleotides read TGCAGTGCCGGGACAGGGGGAGGGACTGAAGCTTTCTTT. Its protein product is CSAGTGGGTEAFF.

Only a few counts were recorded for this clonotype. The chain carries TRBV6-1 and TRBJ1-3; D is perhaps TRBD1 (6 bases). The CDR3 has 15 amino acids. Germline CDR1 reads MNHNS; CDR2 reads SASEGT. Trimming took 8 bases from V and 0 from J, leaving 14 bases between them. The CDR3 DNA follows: TGTGCCAGCGGTGGGACATACAACTCTGGAAACACCATATATTTT. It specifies CASGGTYNSGNTIYF.

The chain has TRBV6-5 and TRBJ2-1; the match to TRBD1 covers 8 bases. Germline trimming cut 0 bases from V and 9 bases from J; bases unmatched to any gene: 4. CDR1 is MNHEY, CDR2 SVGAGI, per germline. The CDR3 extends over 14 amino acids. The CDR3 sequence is CASSYSNRGSEQFF. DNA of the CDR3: TGTGCCAGCAGTTACTCGAACAGGGGGAGTGAGCAGTTCTTC.

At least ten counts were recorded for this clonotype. The CDR3 reads CAISGAAGRLNTIYF. The DNA for the CDR3 is TGTGCCATCAGTGGAGCAGCGGGTCGCCTCAACACCATATATTTT. This rearrangement joins TRBV10-3 to TRBJ1-3; D call uncertain. From germline, CDR1 is ENHRY and CDR2 SYGVKD. V was pared by 4 bases and J by 7 bases, with 17 bases between. This CDR3 is 15 amino acids long.

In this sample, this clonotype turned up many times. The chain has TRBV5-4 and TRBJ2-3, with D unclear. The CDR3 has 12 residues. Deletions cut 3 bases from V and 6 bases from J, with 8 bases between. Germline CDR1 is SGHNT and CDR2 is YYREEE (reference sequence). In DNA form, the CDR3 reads TGTGCCAGCAGCTCGACCCTGGATACGCAGTATTTT. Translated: CASSSTLDTQYF.

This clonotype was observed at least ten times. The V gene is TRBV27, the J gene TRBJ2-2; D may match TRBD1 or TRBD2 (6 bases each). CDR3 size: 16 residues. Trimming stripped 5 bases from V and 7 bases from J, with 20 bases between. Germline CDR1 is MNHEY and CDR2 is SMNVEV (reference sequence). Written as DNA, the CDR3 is TGTGCCAGCAGTCCCCCCCCGGGGGCAGGATTCGGGGAGCTGTTTTTT. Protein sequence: CASSPPPGAGFGELFF.

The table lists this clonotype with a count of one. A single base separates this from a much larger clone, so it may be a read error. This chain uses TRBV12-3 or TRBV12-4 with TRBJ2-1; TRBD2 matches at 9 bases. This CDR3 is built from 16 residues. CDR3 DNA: TGTGCCAGCAGCCCCGCCAGCGGGGGGAACTACAATGAGCAGCTCTTC. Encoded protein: CASSPASGGNYNEQLF.

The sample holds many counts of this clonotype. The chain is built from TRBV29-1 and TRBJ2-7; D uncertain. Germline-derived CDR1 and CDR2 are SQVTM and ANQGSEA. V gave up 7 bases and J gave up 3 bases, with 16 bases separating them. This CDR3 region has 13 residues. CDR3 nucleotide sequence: TGCAGCGCCAACGTGGAAAATAGCTACGAGCAGTACTTC. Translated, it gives CSANVENSYEQYF.

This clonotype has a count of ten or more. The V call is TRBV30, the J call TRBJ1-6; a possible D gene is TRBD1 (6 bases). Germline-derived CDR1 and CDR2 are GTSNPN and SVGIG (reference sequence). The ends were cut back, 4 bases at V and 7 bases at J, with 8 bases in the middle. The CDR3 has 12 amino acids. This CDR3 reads CAWKQGNSPLHF. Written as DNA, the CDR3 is TGTGCCTGGAAGCAGGGGAATTCACCCCTCCACTTT. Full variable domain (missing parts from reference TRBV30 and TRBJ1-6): SQTIHQWPATLVQPVGSPLSLECTVEGTSNPNLYWYRQAAGRGLQLLFYSVGIGQISSEVPQNLSASRPQDRQFILSSKKLLLSDSGFYLCAWKQGNSPLHFGNGTRLTVT.

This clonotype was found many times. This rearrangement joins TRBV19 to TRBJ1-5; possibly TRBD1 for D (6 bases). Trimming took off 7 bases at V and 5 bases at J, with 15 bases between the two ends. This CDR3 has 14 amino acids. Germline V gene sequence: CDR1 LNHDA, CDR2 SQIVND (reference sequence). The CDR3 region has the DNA TGTGCCAGTATGGGGGGGCGCTTAGATCAGCCCCAGCATTTT. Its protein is CASMGGRLDQPQHF.

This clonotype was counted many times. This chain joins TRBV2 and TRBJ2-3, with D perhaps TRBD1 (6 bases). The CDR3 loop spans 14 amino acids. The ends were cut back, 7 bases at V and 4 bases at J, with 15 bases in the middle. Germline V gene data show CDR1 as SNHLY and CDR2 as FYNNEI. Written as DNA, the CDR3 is TGTGCCAGCAATCGGTGGGGGCAGGCAGATACGCAGTATTTT. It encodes CASNRWGQADTQYF.

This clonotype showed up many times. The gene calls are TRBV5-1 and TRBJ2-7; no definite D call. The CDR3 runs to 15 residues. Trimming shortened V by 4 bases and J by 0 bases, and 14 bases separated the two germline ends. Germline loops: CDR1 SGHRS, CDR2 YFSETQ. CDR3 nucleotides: TGCGCCAGCAGCCGCCTGCCGGAGAGCTCCTACGAGCAGTACTTC. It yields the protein CASSRLPESSYEQYF.